Reported below is one T cell receptor beta chain. This record comes from a study of technical replicates of blood from a handful of donors. With V trimmed by 5 bases and J by 0 bases, 5 bases remained unmatched. There are 15 residues in the CDR3. In germline, CDR1 is MNHNS, CDR2 SASEGT. Sequencing was performed with immunoSEQ multiplex PCR; in TCRdb, only in-frame clones are kept and a portion is missing. The profile shows 76,000 or so clones, about 86% of them singletons. This chain links TRBV6-1 with TRBJ2-5; 8 bases line up with TRBD1. The sequenced sample was PBMCs. The receptor was isolated from a human donor in good health. Some clones in this sample may be carry-over from other donors' samples. The DNA of the CDR3 is TGTGCCAGCAGTAGAATGACAGGGGACCAAGAGACCCAGTACTTC. Protein: CASSRMTGDQETQYF.